The TCR beta chain under discussion was sequenced for a study of T cell repertoires in cytomegalovirus infection. Across the study: A matching HLA type, together with CMV infection, was signaled by public TCR beta signatures.

This clonotype was seen at least ten times. Its matching antigen is unknown. V lost 6 bases to trimming and J lost 1 base, with 19 bases between them. The CDR3 has 16 residues. CDR1 MNHEY and CDR2 SMNVEV come from the germline V gene (reference sequence). TCRdb ran MiXCR on the reads and lists one entry per CDR3 protein. The sample holds roughly 230,000 distinct CDR3 sequences; approximately 13% are singletons and the top ten take 1.6%. Study-wide points: Cumulative public TCR beta family frequency identified CMV carriers with the relevant HLA. CMV-specific TCR beta clonotypes restricted by HLA-C were the ones dominating the ex vivo response.

The TCR was taken from a human donor in good health (CMV status not recorded). Some clones in this sample may be carry-over from other donors' samples. Sequencing input: PBMCs. This chain connects TRBV27 to TRBJ2-7; a possible D gene is TRBD1 (6 bases). The CDR3 is CASRLTTGSESYEQYF. The CDR3 nucleotides are TGTGCCAGCAGGCTAACTACAGGGTCTGAGTCCTACGAGCAGTACTTC.